This is a list of T cell receptor beta chains from one sample in a study of ipilimumab plus nivolumab after autologous stem cell transplantation. Here immunoSEQ multiplex PCR was the method, and the copy in TCRdb shows in-frame clones only, minus some. Of a few thousand clones in the sample, about 80% are singletons; the top ten hold over 15%. The specimen comprised PBMCs, sampled in a trial of ipilimumab plus nivolumab as post-transplant consolidation. The receptors shown here come from a male donor with multiple myeloma. Each CDR3 is given with its conserved first and last residue. D genes are given only for firm matches. Expanded clones get a size class; other rows say once, few or many, or leave the size out.

TRBV7-6	16	TRBJ2-5	TRBD2	NA	CASSPWTSGVAETQYF	TGTGCCAGCAGCCCCTGGACTAGCGGGGTGGCGGAGACCCAGTACTTC
TRBV7-3	14	TRBJ1-2	NA	NA	CASSLTGTSYGYTF	TGTGCCAGCAGCTTGACTGGGACTAGCTATGGCTACACCTTC
TRBV6-5	14	TRBJ2-7	TRBD1	once	CASSPGGSPYEQYF	TGTGCCAGCAGTCCAGGGGGCTCCCCCTACGAGCAGTACTTC
TRBV11-2	18	TRBJ2-1	TRBD2	NA	CASSSPGTSGGTYNEQFF	TGTGCCAGCAGCTCTCCCGGGACTAGCGGGGGGACTTACAATGAGCAGTTCTTC
TRBV2	14	TRBJ2-5	NA	NA	CASSEWEQLETQYF	TGTGCCAGCAGTGAATGGGAACAGTTGGAGACCCAGTACTTC
TRBV6-5	16	TRBJ1-3	NA	NA	CASSYGAVSSGNTIYF	TGTGCCAGCAGTTACGGGGCGGTAAGCTCTGGAAACACCATATATTTT
TRBV28	15	TRBJ2-3	NA	NA	CASSYRTASTDTQYF	TGTGCCAGCAGTTACCGGACAGCAAGCACAGATACGCAGTATTTT
TRBV7-6	13	TRBJ2-1	NA	NA	CASSYRETNEQFF	TGTGCCAGCAGCTACAGGGAAACAAATGAGCAGTTCTTC
TRBV7-8	12	TRBJ1-2	NA	NA	CASSPLGPGYTF	TGTGCCAGCAGCCCTCTGGGACCCGGCTACACCTTC
TRBV7-9	14	TRBJ1-6	TRBD1	few	CASSSTGGGSPLHF	TGTGCCAGCAGCTCGACAGGGGGGGGATCACCCCTCCACTTT
TRBV5-5	15	TRBJ2-1	NA	NA	CASSLLRGSYNEQFF	TGTGCCAGCAGCTTGTTAAGGGGAAGTTACAATGAGCAGTTCTTC
TRBV7-9	15	TRBJ2-7	TRBD2	NA	CASSFGVGGYYEQYF	TGTGCCAGCAGCTTTGGAGTCGGGGGGTACTACGAGCAGTACTTC
TRBV7-6	17	TRBJ1-1	NA	NA	CATNKMGIRGERTEAFF	TGTGCCACCAACAAAATGGGTATAAGGGGAGAGAGGACTGAAGCTTTCTTT
TRBV7-2	16	TRBJ1-5	TRBD1	NA	CASSLDGTGSNQPQHF	TGTGCCAGCAGCTTAGACGGGACAGGGAGCAATCAGCCCCAGCATTTT
TRBV19	15	TRBJ1-6	NA	once	CASSSRSSYNSPLHF	TGTGCCAGTAGTTCCAGGAGCTCCTATAATTCACCCCTCCACTTT
TRBV6-5	10	TRBJ2-2	NA	NA	CASRDGELFF	TGTGCCAGCAGGGACGGGGAGCTGTTTTTT
TRBV2	12	TRBJ2-1	TRBD2	NA	CASNLRGALEFF	TGTGCCAGCAACCTGCGGGGGGCGTTGGAGTTCTTC
TRBV10-3	12	TRBJ2-5	NA	NA	CAIRDNQETQYF	TGTGCCATCCGGGACAACCAAGAGACCCAGTACTTC
TRBV9	15	TRBJ1-4	TRBD1	NA	CASSPTGTGTEKLFF	TGTGCCAGCAGCCCGACCGGGACAGGGACTGAAAAACTGTTTTTT
TRBV5-1	13	TRBJ1-5	NA	NA	CASSVDRKGPQHF	TGCGCCAGCAGCGTAGACAGGAAGGGGCCCCAGCATTTT
TRBV10-3	13	TRBJ2-7	NA	NA	CAISESNRYEQYF	TGTGCCATCAGTGAGTCGAATAGGTACGAGCAGTACTTC
TRBV4-1	13	TRBJ2-2	NA	NA	CASSQEGIGELFF	TGCGCCAGCAGCCAAGAGGGGATCGGGGAGCTGTTTTTT
TRBV15	16	TRBJ2-5	TRBD2	NA	CATSRGLGGSGETQYF	TGTGCCACCAGCAGAGGATTGGGGGGGTCCGGGGAGACCCAGTACTTC
TRBV29-1	13	TRBJ2-3	NA	NA	CSVDGLNTDTQYF	TGCAGCGTTGATGGACTCAACACAGATACGCAGTATTTT
TRBV6-6	15	TRBJ1-4	NA	NA	CASSSSRRLNEKLFF	TGTGCCAGCTCTTCCTCCAGGAGACTTAATGAAAAACTGTTTTTT
TRBV6-5	13	TRBJ2-7	NA	NA	CASSWSAGYEQYF	TGTGCCAGCAGTTGGTCCGCAGGCTACGAGCAGTACTTC
TRBV7-9	12	TRBJ1-1	NA	NA	CASGTGFGEAFF	TGTGCCAGCGGAACAGGGTTTGGTGAAGCTTTCTTT
TRBV27	15	TRBJ1-2	NA	NA	CASSQRGTQNYGYTF	TGTGCCAGCAGTCAACGGGGAACCCAAAACTATGGCTACACCTTC
TRBV21-1	16	TRBJ2-7	NA	NA	CASSKDGKSTSHEQYF	TGTGCCAGCAGCAAAGACGGTAAGTCTACCTCTCACGAGCAGTACTTC
TRBV6-5	13	TRBJ2-5	NA	NA	CASSYSIRETQYF	TGTGCCAGCAGTTACTCCATCCGAGAGACCCAGTACTTC
TRBV28	15	TRBJ1-1	NA	NA	CASSLRGRMNTEAFF	TGTGCCAGCAGCCTACGAGGACGGATGAACACTGAAGCTTTCTTT
TRBV6-6	14	TRBJ2-1	NA	NA	CASKTGISYNEQFF	TGTGCCAGCAAAACCGGGATCTCCTACAATGAGCAGTTCTTC
TRBV30	15	TRBJ2-7	TRBD1	once	CAWRGLGTGGYEQYF	TGTGCCTGGAGAGGCCTAGGGACAGGGGGCTACGAGCAGTACTTC
TRBV9	14	TRBJ2-5	NA	NA	CASTSGAEVATQYF	TGTGCCAGCACCTCCGGCGCGGAGGTGGCGACCCAGTACTTC
TRBV28	15	TRBJ2-5	TRBD1	NA	CASGTIQGWQETQYF	TGTGCCAGCGGCACAATACAGGGGTGGCAAGAGACCCAGTACTTC
TRBV13	15	TRBJ2-5	TRBD2	NA	CASSLSGGGQETQYF	TGTGCCAGCAGCCTTAGCGGGGGGGGTCAAGAGACCCAGTACTTC
TRBV7-9	13	TRBJ2-5	NA	NA	CASSLGLGETQYF	TGTGCCAGCAGCTTGGGCCTGGGAGAGACCCAGTACTTC
TRBV4-3	14	TRBJ2-2	NA	NA	CASSRDSNTGELFF	TGCGCCAGCAGCCGGGACTCGAACACCGGGGAGCTGTTTTTT
TRBV5-4	15	TRBJ1-1	NA	NA	CASSPHGGVNTEAFF	TGTGCCAGCAGCCCCCATGGAGGGGTGAACACTGAAGCTTTCTTT
TRBV12-5	15	TRBJ2-3	NA	once	CASADRTSDTDTQYF	TGTGCTAGTGCCGATCGGACATCGGACACAGATACGCAGTATTTT
TRBV11-2	14	TRBJ2-7	TRBD2	NA	CASSSGTNPTKQYF	TGTGCCAGCAGTTCCGGGACTAATCCTACGAAGCAGTACTTC
TRBV29-1	16	TRBJ2-3	TRBD2	NA	CSVVLAGGPVTDTQYF	TGCAGCGTTGTACTAGCGGGGGGGCCCGTCACAGATACGCAGTATTTT
TRBV27	14	TRBJ2-4	TRBD1	NA	CASSLRDRGNIQYF	TGTGCCAGCAGTCTCCGGGACAGGGGGAACATTCAGTACTTC
TRBV9	16	TRBJ2-3	TRBD2	few	CASSVAQRGEVDTQYF	TGTGCCAGCAGCGTAGCCCAGCGGGGGGAGGTGGATACGCAGTATTTT
TRBV28	14	TRBJ1-2	TRBD1	NA	CASSLRDRVLGYTF	TGTGCCAGCAGTTTACGGGACAGGGTTCTTGGCTACACCTTC
TRBV19	15	TRBJ1-5	TRBD1	NA	CASRKDRVSNQPQHF	TGTGCCAGTAGAAAAGACAGGGTGAGCAATCAGCCCCAGCATTTT
TRBV2	13	TRBJ2-7	TRBD1	NA	CASSVQGAYEQYF	TGTGCCAGCAGCGTACAGGGGGCTTACGAGCAGTACTTC
TRBV6-1	15	TRBJ2-7	NA	NA	CASSELKDSPYEQYF	TGTGCCAGCAGTGAACTGAAGGACAGCCCCTACGAGCAGTACTTC
TRBV7-3	14	TRBJ1-6	NA	few	CASSLKGQNSPLHF	TGTGCCAGCAGCTTAAAAGGACAGAATTCACCCCTCCACTTT